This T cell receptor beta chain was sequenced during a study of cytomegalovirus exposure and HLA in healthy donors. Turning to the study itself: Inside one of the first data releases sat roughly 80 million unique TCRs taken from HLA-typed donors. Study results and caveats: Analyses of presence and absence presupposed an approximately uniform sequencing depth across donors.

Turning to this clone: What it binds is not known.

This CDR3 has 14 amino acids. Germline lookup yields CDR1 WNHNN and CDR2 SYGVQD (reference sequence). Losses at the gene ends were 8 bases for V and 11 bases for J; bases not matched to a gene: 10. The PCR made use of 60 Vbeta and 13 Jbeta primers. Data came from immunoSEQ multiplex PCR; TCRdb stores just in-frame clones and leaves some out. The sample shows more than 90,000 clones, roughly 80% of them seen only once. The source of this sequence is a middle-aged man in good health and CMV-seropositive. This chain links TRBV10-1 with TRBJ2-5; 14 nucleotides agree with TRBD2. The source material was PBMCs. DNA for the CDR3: TGCGCCAGCGCTAAGGGACTAGCGGGAGCGGAGCAGTACTTC. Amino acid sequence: CASAKGLAGAEQYF.